The 25 T cell receptor beta chains below come from one sample, sequenced in a study of blood T cell repertoires in COVID-19. The method was immunoSEQ multiplex PCR; TCRdb's version includes in-frame clones alone and lacks a portion of them. The data show 200,000 or so clones, just over 85% seen once. Sequenced sample: PBMCs or T cells enriched from blood (not recorded which). Receptors were obtained from a woman aged 40 to 49 with acute COVID-19.

This clone was counted many times. The chain is built from TRBV5-4 and TRBJ1-1; possible D gene TRBD1, 5 bases. V was trimmed by 4 bases and J by 0 bases, leaving 19 bases between them. The germline gives CDR1 SGHNT, CDR2 YYREEE (reference sequence). This CDR3 is 17 amino acids long. CDR3 bases: TGTGCCAGCAGCGGCGGGACGCGTCCCTTCATGAACACTGAAGCTTTCTTT. It translates to CASSGGTRPFMNTEAFF.

The chain recombines TRBV11-2 with TRBJ2-2, with 8 bases lining up with TRBD2. This CDR3 is 17 amino acids long. V lost 4 bases and J lost 2; bases outside the gene matches: 9. Germline V gene sequence: CDR1 SGHAT, CDR2 FQNNGV. This chain's CDR3 is CASSWGEAGVNTGELFF. In DNA form, the CDR3 reads TGTGCCAGCAGCTGGGGGGAAGCGGGGGTTAACACCGGGGAGCTGTTTTTT.

The V call is TRBV5-4, the J call TRBJ2-4; 9 bases line up with TRBD2. Germline CDR1 and CDR2: SGHNT and YYREEE (reference sequence). The CDR3 is 16 residues long. J gave up 6 bases and V 0 bases, and 7 bases lay outside the gene matches. The CDR3 DNA sequence: TGTGCCAGCAGCTTGGTTGGGCGGGGGGGCCCAAACATTCAGTACTTC. It specifies CASSLVGRGGPNIQYF.

The chain links TRBV6-5 to TRBJ1-2; 8 bases align to TRBD1. Trimming at V came to 7 bases and at J to 3 bases, leaving 4 bases not matched to a gene. The germline CDR1 and CDR2 sequences are MNHEY and SVGAGI. This CDR3 is 13 amino acids long. This chain's CDR3 is CASTSGGDYGYTF. CDR3 bases: TGTGCCAGCACCTCAGGGGGCGACTATGGCTACACCTTC.

The chain joins TRBV5-5 to TRBJ1-4; D is perhaps TRBD1 (5 bases). V was cut by 4 bases and J by 5 bases, with 15 bases left in between. CDR1 and CDR2 (germline): SGHKS, YYEKEE (reference sequence). The CDR3 has 15 amino acids. CDR3 nucleotides: TGTGCCAGCAGCCTGGGGGTGGGAGTAAATGAAAAACTGTTTTTT. It is translated as CASSLGVGVNEKLFF. Full variable domain (rest looked up from reference TRBV5-5 and TRBJ1-4): DAGVTQSPTHLIKTRGQQVTLRCSPISGHKSVSWYQQVLGQGPQFIFQYYEKEERGRGNFPDRFSARQFPNYSSELNVNALLLGDSALYLCASSLGVGVNEKLFFGSGTQLSVL.

The chain has TRBV5-1 and TRBJ1-1, with TRBD1 matching 7 bases. The junction had 2 bases not matched to a gene; V was cut back by 2 bases and J by 4 bases. CDR3 length: 13 residues. CDR1 and CDR2 (germline): SGHRS, YFSETQ. The CDR3 reads CASSFGQATEAFF. The CDR3 DNA is TGCGCCAGCAGCTTCGGACAGGCCACTGAAGCTTTCTTT.

The sample holds a few counts of this clone. V and J are TRBV9 and TRBJ1-2; 7 nucleotides match TRBD1. The CDR3 runs 15 residues. The trim removed 0 bases at V and 5 bases at J, leaving 7 bases unmatched. The V gene's germline CDR1 is SGDLS and CDR2 YYNGEE. The CDR3 DNA is TGTGCCAGCAGCGTAGACCCTTCAGGGGGGTATGGCTACACCTTC. This translates into CASSVDPSGGYGYTF.

The CDR3 DNA follows: TGTGCCAGCAGCCCCCCTAGCGGGGGTAGCACAGATACGCAGTATTTT. It codes for CASSPPSGGSTDTQYF. This sequence joins TRBV5-4 and TRBJ2-3; 10 nucleotides match TRBD2. This CDR3 is built from 16 residues. Germline trimming cut 4 bases from V and 0 bases from J; bases unmatched to any gene: 5. Germline CDR1 and CDR2: SGHNT and YYREEE (reference sequence).

V is TRBV12-5 and J is TRBJ1-1; 11 bases are a match to TRBD1. This CDR3 region has 15 residues. Trimming at V came to 4 bases and at J to 5 bases, leaving 6 bases not matched to a gene. CDR1 and CDR2 from the germline V gene are LGHNT and FRNRAP. As DNA, the CDR3 is TGTGCTAGTGGTTCGGAAGGACAGGGGGCGACTGAAGCTTTCTTT. Its protein is CASGSEGQGATEAFF.

This chain joins TRBV4-3 and TRBJ1-1, with unresolved D. CDR3 length: 13 residues. CDR1 is LGHNA and CDR2 is YSLEER in the germline V gene. Trimming cost V 0 bases and J 8 bases, with 10 bases left between them. CDR3 sequence: CASSQDYLQEAFF. CDR3 sequence (DNA): TGCGCCAGCAGCCAAGATTATCTGCAGGAAGCTTTCTTT.

The chain joins TRBV12-3 or TRBV12-4 to TRBJ1-2; possible D gene TRBD1, 5 bases. Trimming removed 2 bases at V and 6 bases at J, with 10 bases between. The CDR3 contains 13 residues. The CDR3 loop is CASSLRGSNGYTF. CDR3 bases: TGTGCCAGCAGTTTACGGGGGTCTAATGGCTACACCTTC.

Here the CDR3 DNA reads TGCGCCAGCAGACCCGGACAGGGGGGATTCTTGGACACTGAAGCTTTCTTT. Translating gives CASRPGQGGFLDTEAFF. The chain links TRBV5-1 to TRBJ1-1; TRBD1 agrees at 10 bases. V trimming: 5 bases; J trimming: 3 bases; junction bases outside the gene matches: 13. Germline assignment: CDR1 SGHRS and CDR2 YFSETQ. The CDR3 runs 17 residues.

This rearrangement joins TRBV6-5 to TRBJ1-5; the match to TRBD1 covers 9 bases. The germline gives CDR1 MNHEY, CDR2 SVGAGI. The CDR3 is made up of 15 amino acids. V was clipped by 4 bases and J by 6 bases; unmatched bases: 7. The CDR3 reads CASSLGTGMGQPQHF. CDR3 nucleotide sequence: TGTGCCAGCAGTTTAGGGACAGGGATGGGTCAGCCCCAGCATTTT.

The rearrangement joins TRBV5-1 to TRBJ1-1; D is ambiguous. In germline, CDR1 is SGHRS, CDR2 YFSETQ. CDR3 length equals 16 residues. V was trimmed by 4 bases and J by 0 bases, leaving 16 bases between them. The CDR3 protein is CASSRYENGMNTEAFF. CDR3 coding DNA: TGCGCCAGCAGCCGATACGAAAACGGGATGAACACTGAAGCTTTCTTT.

The chain is built from TRBV29-1 and TRBJ1-1; tentatively, D is TRBD1 (5 bases). Germline values: CDR1 SQVTM, CDR2 ANQGSEA. V was shortened by 6 bases and J by 1 base, with 12 bases between the two germline ends. This CDR3 has 13 amino acids. The CDR3 protein is CSVLRQTNTEAFF. CDR3 DNA sequence: TGCAGCGTACTCAGACAGACGAACACTGAAGCTTTCTTT.

This chain uses TRBV27 with TRBJ1-1; a possible D gene is TRBD1 (5 bases). Trimming shortened V by 1 base and J by 4 bases, and 13 bases separated the two germline ends. The germline V gene has CDR1 MNHEY and CDR2 SMNVEV (reference sequence). The CDR3 is 15 amino acids. This chain's CDR3 is CASSLLRIRGTEAFF. The CDR3 DNA is TGTGCCAGCAGTTTATTAAGGATAAGGGGCACTGAAGCTTTCTTT.

The CDR3 is CASSSEGLLTRHF. The CDR3 bases are TGTGCCAGCAGCTCCGAGGGCCTACTCACTCGGCATTTT. The chain combines TRBV7-3 with TRBJ1-5; D is unclear. Germline CDR1 SGHTA, CDR2 FQGTGA. The germline V and J ends were trimmed by 4 bases and 15 bases, with 19 bases remaining between them. The CDR3 is made up of 13 amino acids.

V usage is TRBV18 and J usage is TRBJ1-2; tentatively, D is TRBD1 (5 bases). This CDR3 has 16 amino acids. Germline V gives CDR1 KGHSH, CDR2 LQKENI. V dropped 0 bases and J dropped 5 bases, with 16 bases sitting between them. The CDR3 DNA reads TGTGCCAGCTCACCACCGGGGCGCAGTACGAGTTATGGCTACACCTTC. Translating it yields CASSPPGRSTSYGYTF.

This rearrangement joins TRBV2 to TRBJ1-6, with TRBD1 matching over 8 bases. The CDR3 contains 15 residues. CDR1 and CDR2 from the germline V gene are SNHLY and FYNNEI. Trimming removed 6 bases from V and 7 bases from J; junction bases left unmatched: 8. CDR3 sequence reads: CASRAGGAQNSPLHF. The CDR3, as DNA: TGTGCCAGCAGGGCAGGGGGCGCGCAGAATTCACCCCTCCACTTT.

The chain combines TRBV13 with TRBJ1-3, with 7 bases lining up with TRBD1. The CDR3 runs to 16 residues. Germline CDR1 is PRHDT and CDR2 is FYEKMQ (reference sequence). The junction had 7 bases not matched to a gene; V was cut back by 5 bases and J by 0 bases. The CDR3 nucleotides read TGTGCCAGCAGCCATAGACAGGGACCCTCTGGAAACACCATATATTTT. Encoded protein: CASSHRQGPSGNTIYF.

The chain uses TRBV5-1 and TRBJ2-5; 12 bases match TRBD2. From germline, CDR1 is SGHRS and CDR2 YFSETQ. After removal of 2 bases from V and 5 bases from J, the junction contained 4 bases not matched to a gene. This CDR3 region has 15 residues. CDR3 coding DNA: TGCGCCAGCAGCTTTGCTGGGACTAGCGGGGAGACCCAGTACTTC. It specifies CASSFAGTSGETQYF.

The chain couples TRBV2 to TRBJ2-3; the match to TRBD1 covers 8 bases. Germline V gene lookup returns CDR1 SNHLY and CDR2 FYNNEI. Unmatched junction bases numbered 9, after V lost 7 bases and J lost 6 bases. This CDR3 comprises 14 residues. The CDR3 region has the DNA TGTGCCAGCATCCTCCAGGGGGCGATTGATACGCAGTATTTT. Translation gives CASILQGAIDTQYF.

In its sample, this clone was seen a few times. The genes are TRBV13 and TRBJ2-2; D perhaps matches TRBD1 (5 bases). This CDR3 comprises 15 residues. Trimming left V 5 bases short and J 6 bases short, with 16 bases between. The germline V gene encodes CDR1 PRHDT and CDR2 FYEKMQ (reference sequence). CDR3 protein: CASSGRTKGSGELFF. The DNA for the CDR3 is TGTGCCAGCAGCGGTCGGACAAAGGGGTCCGGGGAGCTGTTTTTT.

A note on this clone: Other nucleotide sequences in the sample specify the same CDR3. The chain carries TRBV3-1 (or the pseudogene TRBV3-2) and TRBJ1-1, with 9 bases aligning to TRBD1. The CDR3 has 14 amino acids. Unmatched junction bases numbered 2, after V lost 6 bases and J lost 0 bases. CDR1 is LGHDT, CDR2 YNNKEL, per germline (reference sequence). CDR3 nucleotides: TGTGCCAGCAGGGGGGACAGGGTGAACACTGAAGCTTTCTTT. The encoded protein is CASRGDRVNTEAFF.

This chain links TRBV24-1 with TRBJ2-5; 7 positions match TRBD1. With V trimmed by 9 bases and J by 5 bases, 5 bases remained unmatched. CDR1 and CDR2 from the germline V gene are KGHDR and SFDVKD. The CDR3 is made up of 12 amino acids. CDR3 nucleotide sequence: TGTGCCACCTCTAGGGGGCCGGAGACCCAGTACTTC. Protein product: CATSRGPETQYF.